The clone carrying this TCR beta chain appeared once. What it recognizes is unknown. The same CDR3 is also encoded by other DNA sequences in this sample. On sorted subsets, replicate PCRs used 200 to 250 ng DNA, or 27,000 or so T cell genomes. The method was immunoSEQ multiplex PCR; TCRdb's version includes in-frame clones alone and lacks a portion of them. The sample has roughly 660,000 clones; around 91% are singletons. None of the donors, who were healthy HIV-negative adults, had recently had acute infections or vaccinations. These data originate in a study of shared clonotypes between healthy human individuals. Study-wide findings and caveats: What naive subsets generally showed was a larger estimated richness than memory subsets showed. The study's rarefaction showed incomplete sorted-subset sequencing despite large depth.

The CDR3 runs 13 residues. Trimming shortened V by 5 bases and J by 0 bases, and 6 bases separated the two germline ends. Germline loops: CDR1 SGDLS, CDR2 YYNGEE. The sequence was collected from a man between 18 and 35 years old in good health. Some clones in this sample may be carry-over from other donors' samples. Sequencing used memory CD8+ T cells from PBMCs. The subset was: CD45RO+ cells pooled with CCR7-negative TemRA cells. The gene calls are TRBV9 and TRBJ1-3; D is ambiguous. CDR3 amino acids: CASSGSSGNTIYF. For the CDR3, the DNA is TGTGCCAGCAGTGGTAGCTCTGGAAACACCATATATTTT.